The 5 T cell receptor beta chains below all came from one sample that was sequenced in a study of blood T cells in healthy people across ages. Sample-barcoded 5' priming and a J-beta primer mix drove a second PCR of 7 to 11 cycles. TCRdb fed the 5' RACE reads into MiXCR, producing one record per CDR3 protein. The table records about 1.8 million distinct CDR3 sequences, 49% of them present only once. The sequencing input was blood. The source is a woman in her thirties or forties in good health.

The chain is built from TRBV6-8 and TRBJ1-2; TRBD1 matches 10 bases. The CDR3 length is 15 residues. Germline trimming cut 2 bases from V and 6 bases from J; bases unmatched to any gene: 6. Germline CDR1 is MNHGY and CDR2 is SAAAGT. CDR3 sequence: CASSYGDRGFDGYTF. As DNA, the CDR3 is TGTGCCAGCAGTTACGGGGACAGGGGATTTGATGGCTACACCTTC.

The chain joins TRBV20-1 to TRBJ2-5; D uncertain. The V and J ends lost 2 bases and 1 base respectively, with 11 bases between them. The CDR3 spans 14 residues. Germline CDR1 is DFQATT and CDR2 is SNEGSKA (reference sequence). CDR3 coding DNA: TGCAGTGCTAGAATCCCCGGACGCCAAGAGACCCAGTACTTC. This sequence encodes CSARIPGRQETQYF.

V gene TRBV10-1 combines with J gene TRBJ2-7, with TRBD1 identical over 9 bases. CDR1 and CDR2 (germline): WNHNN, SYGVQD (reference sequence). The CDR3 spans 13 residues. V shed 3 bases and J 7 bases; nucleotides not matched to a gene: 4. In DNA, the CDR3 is TGCGCCAGCAGTGATGACAGGGGGGATGAGCAGTACTTC. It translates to CASSDDRGDEQYF.

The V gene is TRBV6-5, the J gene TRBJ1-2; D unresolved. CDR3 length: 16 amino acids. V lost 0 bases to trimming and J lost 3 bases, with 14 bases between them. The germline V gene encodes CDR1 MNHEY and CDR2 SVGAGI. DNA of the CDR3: TGTGCCAGCAGTTACTCGATCAGTGGTCTGGACTATGGCTACACCTTC. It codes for CASSYSISGLDYGYTF.

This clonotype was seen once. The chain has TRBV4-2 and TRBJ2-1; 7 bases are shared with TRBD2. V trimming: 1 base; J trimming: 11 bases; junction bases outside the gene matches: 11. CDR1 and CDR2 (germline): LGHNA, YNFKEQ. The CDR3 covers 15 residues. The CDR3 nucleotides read TGTGCCAGCAGCCAAGCTGTACTAGCGCCTGGGCAGCAGTTCTTC. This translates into CASSQAVLAPGQQFF.